These T cell receptor beta chains were read from a single sample in a study of blood T cell repertoires in COVID-19. Profiling relied on immunoSEQ multiplex PCR, and the TCRdb table lists in-frame clones only, not all of them. Counted here are around 310,000 clones, around nine tenths occurring once; the ten biggest clones make up around a tenth. The sample consisted of PBMCs or T cells enriched from blood (not recorded which). The receptors were gathered from a woman in her thirties or forties who had recovered from COVID-19. CDR3s include the opening cysteine and the closing phenylalanine or tryptophan. Rows give clone size only sometimes, using once, few, many, or a class for an expanded clone.

J gene	V gene	clone size	CDR3 protein
TRBJ1-5	TRBV2	-	CASRAGLSGNQPQHF
TRBJ2-2	TRBV13	few	CASSFQGLPNTGELFF
TRBJ1-3	TRBV25-1	-	CAGGGSSGNTIYF
TRBJ2-2	TRBV30	-	CAWSPGGGQGANTGELFF
TRBJ1-5	TRBV7-2	-	CASSLWTGKYSNQPQHF
TRBJ1-4	TRBV11-2	-	CASNFNRGRREKLFF
TRBJ1-1	TRBV29-1	-	CSVEDTGGSNTEAFF
TRBJ1-4	TRBV10-3	-	CAISTDRTGEKLFF
TRBJ1-1	TRBV11-2	few	CASSTTREPNTEAFF
TRBJ2-2	TRBV6-5	-	CASKSVVHTGELFF
TRBJ1-1	TRBV19	-	CASSFRDRGDAEAFF
TRBJ2-3	TRBV5-1	-	CASSLVLGGVSDTQYF
TRBJ2-7	TRBV5-1	-	CASSLVDTVPYEQYF
TRBJ2-7	TRBV5-1	-	CASSLVIAGAADEQYF
TRBJ2-7	TRBV27	-	CASSWGGSYEQYF
TRBJ1-4	TRBV9	-	CASTLGTDEKLFF
TRBJ2-2	TRBV2	-	CGVGLASRNTGELFF
TRBJ2-3	TRBV7-8	-	CASSALRGTTDTQYF
TRBJ2-1	TRBV14	-	CASSQSPGLAGGFSYNEQFF
TRBJ2-1	TRBV9	once	CASSLGLTDEQFF
TRBJ2-5	TRBV7-2	-	CASSPSSGQETQYF
TRBJ1-3	TRBV6-2/TRBV6-3	once	CASSYPDIGNTIYF
TRBJ2-2	TRBV5-1	-	CASRDSGGHPTGELFF
TRBJ2-7	TRBV27	-	CASGQEVQRQYF
TRBJ1-3	TRBV30	few	CAWSVGGFGNTIYF
TRBJ2-2	TRBV29-1	-	CSGGRDRNTGELFF
TRBJ2-7	TRBV9	-	CASSVGGAPYEQYF
TRBJ2-7	TRBV7-2	-	CASSSGDRGYEQYF
TRBJ2-7	TRBV3-1/TRBV3-2	-	CASSQLESGEQYF
TRBJ2-1	TRBV30	few	CASGGDLTYNEQFF
TRBJ2-1	TRBV24-1	-	CATSDSTGTGNLDEQFF
TRBJ1-1	TRBV18	few	CASSPVGQGMNTEAFF
TRBJ2-1	TRBV24-1	-	CATSGGSASVYNEQFF
TRBJ2-2	TRBV5-1	-	CASSSSLNTGELFF
TRBJ2-3	TRBV7-8	-	CASSRRDVGDTQYF
TRBJ1-6	TRBV28	-	CASSTIAPNSPLHF
TRBJ2-5	TRBV7-8	-	CASSFGGQETQYF
TRBJ1-5	TRBV10-1	once	CASNMTYRAISNQPQHF
TRBJ2-7	TRBV10-3	-	CAISGFLRGPSYEQYF